This is a list of T cell receptor beta chains from one sample in a study of blood T cells in healthy people across ages. TCRdb redid the calling of the 5' RACE reads with MiXCR, one entry per CDR3 protein. The sample lists around 2 million distinct CDR3 sequences, approximately 39% occurring once. Source material: blood. The receptors were sampled from a human donor in good health. CDR3s include the opening cysteine and the closing phenylalanine or tryptophan. Each record gives: D gene, V gene, J gene, clone size, CDR3 protein, CDR3 DNA. The D gene is left open where the match is weak. Clone size is shown for a subset of rows, as once, few, many or a class of expanded clone.

D: .
V: TRBV10-3
J: TRBJ2-7
size: few
CDR3: CAISESQQTYEQYF
DNA: TGTGCCATCAGTGAGTCGCAACAGACCTACGAGCAGTACTTC

D: .
V: TRBV5-1
J: TRBJ1-1
size: .
CDR3: CASKGGQSRAFF
DNA: TGCGCCAGCAAGGGGGGGCAATCTAGAGCTTTCTTT

D: .
V: TRBV25-1
J: TRBJ1-1
size: .
CDR3: CASSGRGEAFF
DNA: TGTGCCAGCAGCGGGAGGGGGGAAGCTTTCTTT

D: .
V: TRBV10-2
J: TRBJ1-2
size: .
CDR3: CASSEDSGNYGYTF
DNA: TGCGCCAGCAGTGAGGATAGCGGAAACTATGGCTACACCTTC

D: TRBD1
V: TRBV3-1
J: TRBJ2-7
size: .
CDR3: CASSQNPGQGVYEQYF
DNA: TGTGCCAGCAGCCAGAACCCGGGACAGGGGGTTTACGAGCAGTACTTC

D: .
V: TRBV6-5
J: TRBJ1-2
size: few
CDR3: CASSYGPHGYTF
DNA: TGTGCCAGCAGTTACGGGCCTCATGGCTACACCTTC

D: TRBD1
V: TRBV5-1
J: TRBJ1-6
size: few
CDR3: CASSRLGQDGSPLHF
DNA: TGCGCCAGCAGCAGATTAGGACAGGATGGTTCACCCCTCCACTTT

D: TRBD2
V: TRBV20-1
J: TRBJ2-1
size: .
CDR3: CSAPRLAGGSNNEQFF
DNA: TGCAGTGCACCTCGACTAGCGGGGGGAAGTAACAATGAGCAGTTCTTC

D: .
V: TRBV20-1
J: TRBJ1-2
size: once
CDR3: CSARDRIRGEYGYTF
DNA: TGCAGTGCTAGAGATCGGATTAGGGGGGAGTATGGCTACACCTTC

D: .
V: TRBV12-3/TRBV12-4
J: TRBJ1-2
size: .
CDR3: CASSRTTNYGYTF
DNA: TGTGCCAGCAGTCGGACAACTAACTATGGCTACACCTTC

D: .
V: TRBV28
J: TRBJ2-4
size: .
CDR3: CASSSGLHRVQYF
DNA: TGTGCCAGCAGTTCCGGACTTCATAGGGTTCAGTACTTC

D: .
V: TRBV27
J: TRBJ2-7
size: .
CDR3: CASSLSRGLPLEQYF
DNA: TGTGCCAGCAGTTTATCGAGGGGTCTTCCTCTCGAGCAGTACTTC

D: .
V: TRBV7-3
J: TRBJ2-7
size: few
CDR3: CASSFIPRTEQYF
DNA: TGTGCCAGCAGCTTCATACCAAGGACCGAGCAGTACTTC

D: .
V: TRBV3-1
J: TRBJ1-5
size: few
CDR3: CASSLWNQGRNQPQHF
DNA: TGTGCCAGCAGCCTGTGGAATCAGGGACGCAATCAGCCCCAGCATTTT

D: .
V: TRBV20-1
J: TRBJ2-5
size: .
CDR3: CSASQGWGGETQYF
DNA: TGCAGTGCTAGTCAAGGTTGGGGTGGAGAGACCCAGTACTTC

D: .
V: TRBV11-2
J: TRBJ2-7
size: .
CDR3: CASSLDPDASTYEQYF
DNA: TGTGCCAGCAGCTTAGATCCGGACGCCTCCACCTACGAGCAGTACTTC

D: .
V: TRBV29-1
J: TRBJ1-5
size: .
CDR3: CSVGPGGRNQPQHF
DNA: TGCAGCGTTGGACCAGGTGGGAGGAATCAGCCCCAGCATTTT

D: .
V: TRBV2
J: TRBJ1-2
size: many
CDR3: CASILEDTSPLGYTF
DNA: TGTGCCAGCATCCTTGAGGACACCTCCCCACTTGGCTACACCTTC

D: .
V: TRBV7-2
J: TRBJ2-5
size: .
CDR3: CASSLFVIQETQYF
DNA: TGTGCCAGCAGCTTATTTGTCATCCAAGAGACCCAGTACTTC

D: TRBD1
V: TRBV28
J: TRBJ1-1
size: .
CDR3: CASSPGTAEGLNTEAFF
DNA: TGTGCCAGCAGTCCCGGGACAGCCGAAGGTTTGAACACTGAAGCTTTCTTT

D: TRBD1
V: TRBV19
J: TRBJ1-1
size: .
CDR3: CASRKWTGQAEAFF
DNA: TGTGCCAGTAGAAAGTGGACAGGGCAAGCTGAAGCTTTCTTT

D: .
V: TRBV20-1
J: TRBJ2-4
size: .
CDR3: CSARDSRVGDIQYF
DNA: TGCAGTGCTAGAGATAGTAGGGTTGGTGACATTCAGTACTTC

D: .
V: TRBV7-9
J: TRBJ1-5
size: .
CDR3: CASSCSNQPQHF
DNA: TGTGCCAGCAGCTGCTCGAATCAGCCCCAGCATTTT

D: .
V: TRBV7-8
J: TRBJ1-2
size: .
CDR3: CASSLVTGRVYTF
DNA: TGTGCCAGCAGCTTAGTGACAGGACGGGTCTACACCTTC

D: .
V: TRBV20-1
J: TRBJ1-1
size: .
CDR3: CSASPGTEAFF
DNA: TGCAGTGCTAGCCCCGGCACTGAAGCTTTCTTT

D: .
V: TRBV11-3
J: TRBJ2-7
size: .
CDR3: CASSLVGSPTYEQYF
DNA: TGTGCCAGCAGCTTAGTAGGGTCCCCTACCTACGAGCAGTACTTC

D: .
V: TRBV7-2
J: TRBJ1-2
size: .
CDR3: CASSFGPGAANYGYTF
DNA: TGTGCCAGCAGCTTCGGTCCGGGGGCGGCAAACTATGGCTACACCTTC

D: TRBD1
V: TRBV20-1
J: TRBJ2-3
size: .
CDR3: CSARKRTGGTDTQYF
DNA: TGCAGTGCTAGAAAGAGGACAGGGGGGACAGATACGCAGTATTTT

D: .
V: TRBV29-1
J: TRBJ2-7
size: few
CDR3: CSVNGESYEQYF
DNA: TGCAGCGTAAATGGGGAGAGTTACGAGCAGTACTTC

D: .
V: TRBV9
J: TRBJ2-1
size: few
CDR3: CASGAGTPPNEQFF
DNA: TGTGCCAGTGGCGCCGGGACCCCTCCCAATGAGCAGTTCTTC

D: TRBD1
V: TRBV10-3
J: TRBJ2-6
size: many
CDR3: CAIWAGQGNSGANVLTF
DNA: TGTGCCATCTGGGCGGGACAGGGGAACTCTGGGGCCAACGTCCTGACTTTC

D: TRBD1
V: TRBV5-5
J: TRBJ2-7
size: few
CDR3: CASSLGVQGDSSYEQYF
DNA: TGTGCCAGCAGCTTAGGTGTACAGGGGGATTCTTCCTACGAGCAGTACTTC

D: TRBD1
V: TRBV7-9
J: TRBJ2-1
size: few
CDR3: CASSLGQAVENEQFF
DNA: TGTGCCAGCAGCCTTGGACAGGCGGTCGAAAATGAGCAGTTCTTC

D: TRBD1
V: TRBV20-1
J: TRBJ2-5
size: few
CDR3: CSAPGQGLWEQYF
DNA: TGCAGTGCTCCGGGACAGGGCCTTTGGGAGCAGTACTTC

D: .
V: TRBV12-3/TRBV12-4
J: TRBJ1-2
size: many
CDR3: CASSGGGGYGYTF
DNA: TGTGCCAGCAGTGGGGGCGGGGGCTATGGCTACACCTTC

D: .
V: TRBV20-1
J: TRBJ2-1
size: many
CDR3: CSARGSGNNEQFF
DNA: TGCAGTGCTAGAGGGTCGGGAAACAATGAGCAGTTCTTC

D: .
V: TRBV12-3/TRBV12-4
J: TRBJ1-2
size: .
CDR3: CASSWGLQRGYTF
DNA: TGTGCCAGCAGCTGGGGTTTACAGAGAGGCTACACCTTC

D: .
V: TRBV10-2
J: TRBJ1-2
size: .
CDR3: CASRGRGLGYGYTF
DNA: TGCGCCAGCAGAGGCAGGGGTCTTGGCTATGGCTACACCTTC